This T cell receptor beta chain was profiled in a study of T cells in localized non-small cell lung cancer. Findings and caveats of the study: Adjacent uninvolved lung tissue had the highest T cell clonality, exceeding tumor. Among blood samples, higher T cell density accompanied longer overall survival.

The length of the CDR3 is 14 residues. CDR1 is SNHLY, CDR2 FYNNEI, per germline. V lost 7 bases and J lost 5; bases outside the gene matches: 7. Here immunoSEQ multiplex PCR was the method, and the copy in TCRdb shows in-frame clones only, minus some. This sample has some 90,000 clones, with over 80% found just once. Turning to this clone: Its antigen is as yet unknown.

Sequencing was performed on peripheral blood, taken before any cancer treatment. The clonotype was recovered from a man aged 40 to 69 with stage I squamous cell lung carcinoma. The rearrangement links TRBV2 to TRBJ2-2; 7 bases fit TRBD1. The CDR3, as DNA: TGTGCCAGCAAGTCGCAGGGGGTTACCGGGGAGCTGTTTTTT. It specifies CASKSQGVTGELFF. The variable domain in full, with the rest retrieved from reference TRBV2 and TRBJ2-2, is EPEVTQTPSHQVTQMGQEVILRCVPISNHLYFYWYRQILGQKVEFLVSFYNNEISEKSEIFDDQFSVERPDGSNFTLKIRSTKLEDSAMYFCASKSQGVTGELFFGEGSRLTVL.